Each of the 15 T cell receptor beta chains below was sequenced from the same sample in a study of T-cell memory formation after mild COVID-19 (dated by TCRdb to 2020 to 2022). Library prep was done by 5' RACE. The data were produced on an Illumina NovaSeq 6000. TCRdb passed the public sequencing reads through fastp at Q25 and MiXCR, retaining productive beta sequences. All rows with the same CDR3 protein become a single entry with the most common DNA and genes. Across this sample there are hundreds of thousands of distinct CDR3 sequences, with approximately 18% seen only once. The top ten clonotypes cover around 12% of the sample. Sequenced input: PBMCs or a T cell subset sorted from them (not recorded which). The receptors were sampled from an adult woman who had mild COVID-19 (a few samples of this study predate the infection). The sample titles of this study are shuffled in the database, so cell type and time point are left out; the donor was told from shared clones.

There are a few counts of this clonotype. The rearrangement uses TRBV7-9 and TRBJ1-5; D is unresolved. Germline CDR1 and CDR2: SEHNR and FQNEAQ (reference sequence). This CDR3 is built from 14 residues. V was pared by 1 base and J by 8 bases, with 12 bases between. This CDR3 reads CASSLDSLAEPQHF. DNA of the CDR3: TGTGCCAGCAGCTTAGACAGCCTAGCAGAGCCCCAGCATTTT.

This clonotype was seen only a few times. The chain couples TRBV27 to TRBJ2-7; TRBD2 aligns across 9 bases. This CDR3 has 18 residues. The germline V gene encodes CDR1 MNHEY and CDR2 SMNVEV (reference sequence). V trimming: 7 bases; J trimming: 0 bases; junction bases outside the gene matches: 16. Here the CDR3 reads CASMLLRAGGPHSYEQYF. CDR3 coding DNA: TGTGCCAGCATGCTCCTTCGAGCGGGGGGACCCCACTCCTACGAGCAGTACTTC.

There are a few counts of this clonotype. This rearrangement joins TRBV7-6 to TRBJ1-2; the D gene is possibly TRBD1 (6 bases). CDR1 and CDR2 from the germline V gene are SGHVS and FNYEAQ. This CDR3 region has 13 residues. V was cut by 2 bases and J by 9 bases, with 13 bases left in between. The chain's CDR3 is CASSLRAGERYTF. The CDR3, as DNA: TGTGCCAGCAGCTTAAGGGCAGGGGAACGCTACACCTTC.

The chain employs TRBV4-1 and TRBJ2-5; 9 positions match TRBD2. The germline V gene encodes CDR1 MGHRA and CDR2 YSYEKL. J was trimmed by 9 bases and V by 0 bases; bases with no gene match: 11. This CDR3 is built from 16 residues. Here the CDR3 DNA reads TGCGCCAGCAGCCAAGATCTAGCGGGGCTGCTCGTGGCCCAGTACTTC. Encoded protein: CASSQDLAGLLVAQYF.

This clonotype was counted only a few times. The chain joins TRBV7-2 to TRBJ1-2, with 9 positions matching TRBD1. The V segment lost 5 bases and the J segment 6 bases; nucleotides outside the gene matches: 13. This CDR3 region has 16 residues. Germline V CDR1 and CDR2: SGHTA, FQGNSA. In DNA, the CDR3 is TGTGCCAGCAGCCCCCAGACGGGACAGGGTTACCATGGCTACACCTTC. Residues: CASSPQTGQGYHGYTF.

The genes are TRBV30 and TRBJ1-1; D is ambiguous. The CDR3 spans 11 residues. Trimming cost V 5 bases and J 9 bases, with 13 bases left between them. Germline V gives CDR1 GTSNPN, CDR2 SVGIG (reference sequence). CDR3 nucleotides: TGTGCCTGGGAATACGGCGCGAAAGCTTTCTTT. Translated: CAWEYGAKAFF. Combining the CDR3 with reference TRBV30 and TRBJ1-1 gives the whole variable domain SQTIHQWPATLVQPVGSPLSLECTVEGTSNPNLYWYRQAAGRGLQLLFYSVGIGQISSEVPQNLSASRPQDRQFILSSKKLLLSDSGFYLCAWEYGAKAFFGQGTRLTVV.

Only a few counts were recorded for this clonotype. This chain links TRBV11-3 with TRBJ2-3, with D unclear. The CDR3 has 12 residues. Germline CDR1 SGHNT, CDR2 YENEEA. V lost 5 bases to trimming and J lost 8 bases, with 11 bases between them. The CDR3 nucleotides read TGTGCCAGCAGCCGGAGTGATGGTACGCAGTATTTT. Its protein is CASSRSDGTQYF.

The chain has TRBV7-9 and TRBJ2-3; 9 bases agree with TRBD2. With V trimmed by 0 bases and J by 1 base, 5 bases remained unmatched. The germline V gene has CDR1 SEHNR and CDR2 FQNEAQ (reference sequence). The CDR3 extends over 17 amino acids. CDR3 sequence: CASSLARWTSGTDTQYF. In DNA, the CDR3 is TGTGCCAGCAGCTTAGCTCGTTGGACTAGCGGCACAGATACGCAGTATTTT.

V usage is TRBV2 and J usage is TRBJ2-7; D call uncertain. Germline loops: CDR1 SNHLY, CDR2 FYNNEI. Between the trimmed V and J ends, which lost 1 base and 2 bases, there was a span of 9 bases. This CDR3 is built from 14 residues. The CDR3 protein is CASSEEGLPYEQYF. DNA of the CDR3: TGTGCCAGCAGTGAAGAAGGGTTACCCTACGAGCAGTACTTC.

The chain has TRBV11-1 and TRBJ2-3, with 7 bases identical to TRBD1. CDR1 SGHAT and CDR2 FQDESV come from the germline V gene (reference sequence). The V segment lost 5 bases and the J segment 6 bases; nucleotides outside the gene matches: 2. This CDR3 region has 12 residues. CDR3 sequence reads: CASSNRGDTQYF. Here the CDR3 DNA reads TGTGCCAGCAGCAACAGGGGTGATACGCAGTATTTT. Drawing the rest from reference TRBV11-1 and TRBJ2-3, the complete variable domain is EAEVAQSPRYKITEKSQAVAFWCDPISGHATLYWYRQILGQGPELLVQFQDESVVDDSQLPKDRFSAERLKGVDSTLKIQPAELGDSAMYLCASSNRGDTQYFGPGTRLTVL.

The CDR3 is CAWSFGTGGYEQYF. DNA for the CDR3: TGTGCCTGGAGTTTCGGGACAGGGGGCTACGAGCAGTACTTC. The genes are TRBV30 and TRBJ2-7, with 11 bases aligning to TRBD1. CDR3 length: 14 residues. The germline V gene has CDR1 GTSNPN and CDR2 SVGIG (reference sequence). The V and J ends lost 2 bases and 3 bases, in that order; junction bases with no gene match: 3.

The J gene is TRBJ2-7, the V gene TRBV20-1; weak D call: TRBD2 (6 bases). Germline CDR1 reads DFQATT; CDR2 reads SNEGSKA (reference sequence). V lost 6 bases and J 6 bases, leaving 15 bases between the germline ends. The CDR3 has 12 amino acids. The DNA of the CDR3 is TGCAGTGCCAAGGGACTTCCCCCCGAGCAGTACTTC. Its protein is CSAKGLPPEQYF.

This clonotype was recorded a few times. The gene calls are TRBV19 and TRBJ2-1; 9 bases align to TRBD1. This CDR3 is built from 14 residues. V lost 8 bases, J lost 2 bases, and 4 bases stayed unmatched. Germline CDR1 is LNHDA and CDR2 is SQIVND (reference sequence). The CDR3 DNA follows: TGTGCCAGTTTAAACAGGGGGCCCTACAATGAGCAGTTCTTC. Protein sequence: CASLNRGPYNEQFF.

This clonotype was observed a handful of times. The CDR3 protein is CASSLGDRGDEKLFF. Here the CDR3 DNA reads TGCGCCAGCAGCTTGGGGGACAGGGGCGATGAAAAACTGTTTTTT. The genes are TRBV5-1 and TRBJ1-4; TRBD1 aligns across 10 bases. The CDR3 has 15 residues. The trim removed 0 bases at V and 6 bases at J, leaving 2 bases unmatched. Germline V lookup: CDR1 SGHRS, CDR2 YFSETQ.

The gene calls are TRBV19 and TRBJ1-1; D may be TRBD1 (5 bases). The CDR3 totals 15 residues. Germline lookup yields CDR1 LNHDA and CDR2 SQIVND (reference sequence). The ends were cut back, 8 bases at V and 1 base at J, with 17 bases in the middle. Here the CDR3 reads CASQSRRGTNTEAFF. CDR3 bases: TGTGCCAGTCAATCCCGGAGGGGAACGAACACTGAAGCTTTCTTT.